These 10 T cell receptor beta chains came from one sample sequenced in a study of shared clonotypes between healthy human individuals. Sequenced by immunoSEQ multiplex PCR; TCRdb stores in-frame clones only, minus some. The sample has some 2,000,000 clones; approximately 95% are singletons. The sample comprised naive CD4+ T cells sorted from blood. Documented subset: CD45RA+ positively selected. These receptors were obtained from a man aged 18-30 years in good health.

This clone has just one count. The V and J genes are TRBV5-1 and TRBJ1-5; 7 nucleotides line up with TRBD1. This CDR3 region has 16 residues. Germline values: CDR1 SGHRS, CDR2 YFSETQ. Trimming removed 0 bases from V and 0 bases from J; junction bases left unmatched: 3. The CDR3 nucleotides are TGCGCCAGCAGCTTGGAGGGGGCAAATAGCAATCAGCCCCAGCATTTT. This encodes CASSLEGANSNQPQHF.

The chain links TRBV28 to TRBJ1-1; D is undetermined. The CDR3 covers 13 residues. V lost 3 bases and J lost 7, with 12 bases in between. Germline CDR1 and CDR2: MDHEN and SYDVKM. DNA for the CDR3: TGTGCCAGCAGTTTGACAAATTCTGGTGAAGCTTTCTTT. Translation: CASSLTNSGEAFF.

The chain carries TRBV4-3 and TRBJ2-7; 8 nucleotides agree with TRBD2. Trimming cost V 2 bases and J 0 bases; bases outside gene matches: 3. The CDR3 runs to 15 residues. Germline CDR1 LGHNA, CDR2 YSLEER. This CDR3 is CASSQTSGPSYEQYF. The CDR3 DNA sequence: TGCGCCAGCAGCCAAACTAGCGGACCCTCCTACGAGCAGTACTTC.

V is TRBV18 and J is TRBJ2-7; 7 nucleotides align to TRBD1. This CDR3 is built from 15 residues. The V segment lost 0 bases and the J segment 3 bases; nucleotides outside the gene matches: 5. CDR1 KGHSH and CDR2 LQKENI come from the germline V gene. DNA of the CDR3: TGTGCCAGCTCACCACCGGGGACAGTCAACTACGAGCAGTACTTC. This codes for CASSPPGTVNYEQYF.

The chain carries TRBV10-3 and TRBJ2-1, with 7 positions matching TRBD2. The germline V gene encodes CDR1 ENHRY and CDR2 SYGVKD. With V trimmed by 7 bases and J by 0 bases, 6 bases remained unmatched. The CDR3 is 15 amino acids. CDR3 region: CAITIGGSSYNEQFF. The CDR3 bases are TGTGCCATCACAATCGGGGGGAGCTCCTACAATGAGCAGTTCTTC.

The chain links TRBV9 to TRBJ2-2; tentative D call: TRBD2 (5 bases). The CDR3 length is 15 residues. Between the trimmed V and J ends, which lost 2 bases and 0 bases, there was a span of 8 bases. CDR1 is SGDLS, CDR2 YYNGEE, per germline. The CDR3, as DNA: TGTGCCAGCAGCGTTAGCGCCACGAACACCGGGGAGCTGTTTTTT. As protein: CASSVSATNTGELFF.

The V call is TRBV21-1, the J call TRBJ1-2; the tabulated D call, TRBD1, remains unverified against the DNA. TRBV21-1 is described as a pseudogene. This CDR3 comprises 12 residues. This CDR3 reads CAPQGTNYGYTF. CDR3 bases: TGTGCCCCCCAGGGTACGAACTATGGCTACACCTTC.

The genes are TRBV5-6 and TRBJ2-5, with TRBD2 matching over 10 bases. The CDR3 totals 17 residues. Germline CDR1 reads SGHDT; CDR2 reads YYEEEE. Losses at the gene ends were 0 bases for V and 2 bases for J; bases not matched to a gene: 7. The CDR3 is CASSLAPKREGQETQYF. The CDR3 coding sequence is TGTGCCAGCAGCTTGGCTCCGAAGCGGGAGGGACAAGAGACCCAGTACTTC.

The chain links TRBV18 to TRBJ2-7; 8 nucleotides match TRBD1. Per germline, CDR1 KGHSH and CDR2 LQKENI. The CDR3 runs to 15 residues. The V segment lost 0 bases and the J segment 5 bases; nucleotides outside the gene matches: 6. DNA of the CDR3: TGTGCCAGCTCACCACCCAGGGGGCACGTCGACGAGCAGTACTTC. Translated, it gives CASSPPRGHVDEQYF.

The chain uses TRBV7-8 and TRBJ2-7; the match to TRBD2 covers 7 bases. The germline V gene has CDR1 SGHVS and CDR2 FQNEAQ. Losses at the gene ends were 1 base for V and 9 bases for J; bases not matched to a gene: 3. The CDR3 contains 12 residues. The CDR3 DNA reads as TGTGCCAGCAGCTTAGACAAGCGGGGGCAGTACTTC. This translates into CASSLDKRGQYF. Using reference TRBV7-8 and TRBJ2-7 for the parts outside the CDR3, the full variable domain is GAGVSQSPRYKVAKRGQDVALRCDPISGHVSLFWYQQALGQGPEFLTYFQNEAQLDKSGLPSDRFFAERPEGSVSTLKIQRTQQEDSAVYLCASSLDKRGQYFGPGTRLTVT.